This T cell receptor (beta chain) originates from a study of T cell responses to AZD1222 COVID-19 vaccine. Study-level results: Following two doses of AZD1222, Spike-specific TCR breadth and depth rose. At baseline, just a handful of AZD1222 recipients tested seropositive. Nearly half of spike-specific TCRs reportedly target variant regions that are unmutated in the B.1.351 and B.1.1.7 variants.

Trimming removed 4 bases at V and 4 bases at J, with 13 bases between. Germline V CDR1 and CDR2: SGHRS, YFSETQ. CDR3 length: 14 amino acids. Only in-frame clones appear in the TCRdb table, and some are missing; sequencing was by immunoSEQ multiplex PCR. This sample carries 110,000 to 150,000 clones, around 94% of them seen once, and the ten largest clones take about 12%. As regards this clone: The antigen is undetermined.

This clonotype originated in an adult who had recovered from COVID-19. Sequenced material: peripheral blood, taken after recovery from COVID-19. This chain connects TRBV5-1 to TRBJ2-3, with D maybe TRBD2 (5 bases). CDR3 nucleotide sequence: TGCGCCAGCAGCCCAACAGCGGCCTCAGATACGCAGTATTTT. Amino acid sequence: CASSPTAASDTQYF.